A selection of T cell receptor beta chains follows, all from one sample in a study of blood T cell repertoires in COVID-19. Sequenced by immunoSEQ multiplex PCR; TCRdb stores in-frame clones only, minus some. The data contain about 120,000 clones, roughly four fifths of them singletons. The sample consisted of peripheral blood. Source of these receptors: a human donor in a cohort sampled during active COVID-19. The conserved cysteine and the conserved F or W are not part of the CDR3 here. A D gene is named only where the DNA matches it firmly. Size is stated for part of the rows, as once, few or many counts, or as a class when the clone is expanded.

V	size	J	D	CDR3
TRBV7-9	NA	TRBJ1-1	NA	ASSLAIAEAF
TRBV28	NA	TRBJ2-3	TRBD1	ASSYDRVADTQY
TRBV2	few	TRBJ2-5	NA	ASFRSGFPFRETQY
TRBV28	NA	TRBJ2-5	TRBD1	ASRGDRARETQY
TRBV7-6	few	TRBJ1-5	NA	ASSLGVGRNQPQH
TRBV5-1	few	TRBJ1-5	TRBD1	ASSPLTGVGQPQH
TRBV6-6	NA	TRBJ2-1	TRBD2	ASTPTSGGNEQF
TRBV2	once	TRBJ1-2	NA	ASSVDTTNYGYT
TRBV21-1	NA	TRBJ1-5	NA	ASSKGGDLSGENSNQPQH
TRBV2	NA	TRBJ1-3	NA	ASRMVGGFVGNTIY
TRBV10-3	few	TRBJ2-3	NA	AISDLGGVTDTQY
TRBV29-1	NA	TRBJ2-2	NA	SARGSTQRDTGELF
TRBV21-1	once	TRBJ1-3	NA	ASSPLPGEGNTIY
TRBV25-1	NA	TRBJ1-4	NA	ASSELRGGGEKLF
TRBV7-9	NA	TRBJ1-3	NA	ASSTQGRASGNTIY
TRBV25-1	NA	TRBJ2-5	NA	ASSESRLAGETQY
TRBV12-3/TRBV12-4	once	TRBJ2-3	NA	ASSYRVDTQY
TRBV18	NA	TRBJ2-3	NA	ASSPPAVTDTQY
TRBV5-4	NA	TRBJ2-7	NA	ASSRQGLSYEQY
TRBV3-1/TRBV3-2	once	TRBJ2-1	TRBD2	ASSQSGLAGNEQF
TRBV27	many	TRBJ2-1	TRBD2	ASSLTSGSHNEQF
TRBV14	NA	TRBJ2-7	NA	ASSRETYEQY
TRBV27	NA	TRBJ2-3	TRBD2	ASTFSGGSTDTQY
TRBV12-3/TRBV12-4	once	TRBJ2-7	TRBD1	ASRKQGYEQY
TRBV5-6	few	TRBJ1-6	NA	ASSSLQGGLFNSPLH
TRBV18	NA	TRBJ2-5	TRBD1	ASSPPNPTGGKETQY
TRBV10-1	few	TRBJ2-7	NA	ASSESAGGAYEQY
TRBV11-2	NA	TRBJ1-1	NA	ASSRGRVLMNTEAF
TRBV9	NA	TRBJ1-4	NA	ASSIYFYEKLF
TRBV5-1	NA	TRBJ1-2	NA	ASTQNTGNYGYT
TRBV19	few	TRBJ2-3	TRBD1	ASSIVGTGETDTQY
TRBV12-3/TRBV12-4	few	TRBJ1-2	NA	ASSLTRGDGYT
TRBV11-2	NA	TRBJ1-2	NA	ASSLEGGANYGYT
TRBV5-1	NA	TRBJ2-2	TRBD2	ASSLGAGGAAGELF
TRBV6-5	once	TRBJ2-3	TRBD1	ASRRVGTGPDTQY
TRBV2	NA	TRBJ2-2	TRBD2	ASTEVGGAGELF
TRBV7-9	NA	TRBJ2-1	TRBD2	ASSLFVTSGGASYNEQF
TRBV6-5	NA	TRBJ1-1	NA	ASSYYAGMNTEAF
TRBV3-1/TRBV3-2	NA	TRBJ1-2	NA	ASSQMLTGDGYT
TRBV23-1	NA	TRBJ2-5	TRBD2	ASSQPRGGTYQETQY
TRBV7-9	NA	TRBJ1-3	TRBD1	ASSFPRDRSPGNTIY
TRBV6-5	NA	TRBJ2-7	NA	ASSPSVIGDYEQY
TRBV2	few	TRBJ2-7	TRBD1	ASRGHRGLDEQY
TRBV19	NA	TRBJ2-1	NA	ASSMGPGYLYNEQF
TRBV5-4	NA	TRBJ1-2	NA	ASSLDDRNYGYT
TRBV7-2	NA	TRBJ1-3	NA	ASSLVAQGTIY